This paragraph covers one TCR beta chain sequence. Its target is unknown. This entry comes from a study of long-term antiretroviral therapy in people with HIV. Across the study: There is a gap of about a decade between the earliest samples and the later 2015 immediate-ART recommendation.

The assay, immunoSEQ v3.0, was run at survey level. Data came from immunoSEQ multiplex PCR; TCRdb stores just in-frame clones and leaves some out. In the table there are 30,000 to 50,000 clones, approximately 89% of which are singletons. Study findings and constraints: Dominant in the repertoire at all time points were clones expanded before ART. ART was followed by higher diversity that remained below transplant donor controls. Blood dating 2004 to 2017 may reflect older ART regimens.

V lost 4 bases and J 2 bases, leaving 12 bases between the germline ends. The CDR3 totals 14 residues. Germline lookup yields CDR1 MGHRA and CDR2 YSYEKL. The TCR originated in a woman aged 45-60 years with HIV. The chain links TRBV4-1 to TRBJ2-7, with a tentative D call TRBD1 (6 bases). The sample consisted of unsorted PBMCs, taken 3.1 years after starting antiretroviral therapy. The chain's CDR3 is CASSPQGSTYEQYF. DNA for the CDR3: TGCGCCAGCAGCCCACAGGGATCTACCTACGAGCAGTACTTC.